Shown below are 14 T cell receptor beta chains from a single sample sequenced in a study of cytomegalovirus exposure and HLA in healthy donors. The study ran its PCR with 60 Vbeta and 13 Jbeta primers. Profiled with immunoSEQ multiplex PCR; TCRdb holds only in-frame clones, not every one. This table holds under 200,000 clones, around 88% found once. The sample consisted of PBMCs. The receptors were sampled from a woman in her 30s in good health and CMV-seronegative.

The rearrangement uses TRBV9 and TRBJ2-3; TRBD1 is a possible D gene (6 bases). The CDR3 has 14 amino acids. Germline assignment: CDR1 SGDLS and CDR2 YYNGEE. Trimming pared 6 bases from V and 1 base from J, leaving 12 bases between. CDR3 region: CASTTTGRTDTQYF. In nucleotides, the CDR3 is TGTGCCAGCACCACGACAGGACGCACAGATACGCAGTATTTT.

The J gene is TRBJ2-5, the V gene TRBV5-1; the D is unclear. V was trimmed by 2 bases and J by 5 bases, leaving 10 bases between them. There are 13 residues in the CDR3. CDR1 and CDR2 from the germline V gene are SGHRS and YFSETQ. CDR3 sequence (DNA): TGCGCCAGCAGCTTAGTGTCTCGGGAGACCCAGTACTTC. Translation gives CASSLVSRETQYF.

Written as DNA, the CDR3 is TGTGCTAGTGCCCAAGAGAGGGTTAGCAATCAGCCCCAGCATTTT. This codes for CASAQERVSNQPQHF. This chain uses TRBV12-5 with TRBJ1-5; D not certain. Trimming pared 7 bases from V and 0 bases from J, leaving 13 bases between. CDR3 size: 15 residues. CDR1 and CDR2 from the germline V gene are LGHNT and FRNRAP.

V gene TRBV5-1 combines with J gene TRBJ1-5, with a possible D match to TRBD1 (6 bases). The CDR3 is 13 amino acids. Germline CDR1 reads SGHRS; CDR2 reads YFSETQ. V lost 4 bases, J lost 5 bases, and 10 bases lay in between. The CDR3 is CASSTGSDQPQHF. CDR3 nucleotides: TGCGCCAGCAGCACAGGGAGCGATCAGCCCCAGCATTTT.

The CDR3 reads CSVDPQIEAFF. The CDR3 DNA sequence: TGCAGCGTTGATCCGCAGATCGAAGCTTTCTTT. The chain couples TRBV29-1 to TRBJ1-1; D unclear. Germline values: CDR1 SQVTM, CDR2 ANQGSEA. The CDR3 contains 11 residues. Between the trimmed V and J ends, which lost 3 bases and 8 bases, there was a span of 10 bases. The whole variable domain, remainder taken from reference TRBV29-1 and TRBJ1-1, is SAVISQKPSRDICQRGTSLTIQCQVDSQVTMMFWYRQQPGQSLTLIATANQGSEATYESGFVIDKFPISRPNLTFSTLTVSNMSPEDSSIYLCSVDPQIEAFFGQGTRLTVV.

V usage is TRBV7-8 and J usage is TRBJ2-5; a possible D gene is TRBD1 (6 bases). The end of the DNA is better explained by TRBJ2-7, so the J call may be wrong. CDR3 length: 12 residues. Germline CDR1 SGHVS, CDR2 FQNEAQ. The DNA of the CDR3 is TGTGCCAGCAGCCTGACAGGCTACGAGCAGTACTTC. Translated: CASSLTGYEQYF.

The rearrangement joins TRBV28 to TRBJ1-4; TRBD1 aligns across 7 bases. After removal of 1 base from V and 0 bases from J, the junction contained 2 bases not matched to a gene. The CDR3 runs to 16 residues. Looked up from germline, CDR1 is MDHEN and CDR2 is SYDVKM. CDR3 residues: CASSLFGTATNEKLFF. In nucleotides, the CDR3 is TGTGCCAGCAGTTTATTCGGGACAGCAACTAATGAAAAACTGTTTTTT.

The chain uses TRBV5-4 and TRBJ2-3; 8 nucleotides align to TRBD2. The CDR3 extends over 15 amino acids. Trimming removed 3 bases from V and 4 bases from J; junction bases left unmatched: 7. Germline loops: CDR1 SGHNT, CDR2 YYREEE (reference sequence). The CDR3 bases are TGTGCCAGCAGCTCTCCGGGAGGGCCCCCAGATACGCAGTATTTT. Its translation is CASSSPGGPPDTQYF.

This clone was observed a few times. The V gene is TRBV7-2, the J gene TRBJ1-1; D is possibly TRBD1 (6 bases). The ends were cut back, 0 bases at V and 4 bases at J, with 12 bases in the middle. Germline-derived CDR1 and CDR2 are SGHTA and FQGNSA. This CDR3 has 15 residues. CDR3 sequence (DNA): TGTGCCAGCAGCTTAGCGGGGGGGCTTGGCACTGAAGCTTTCTTT. Translated, it gives CASSLAGGLGTEAFF. The full variable domain, completed using reference TRBV7-2 and TRBJ1-1, is GAGVSQSPSNKVTEKGKDVELRCDPISGHTALYWYRQSLGQGLEFLIYFQGNSAPDKSGLPSDRFSAERTGGSVSTLTIQRTQQEDSAVYLCASSLAGGLGTEAFFGQGTRLTVV.

The chain recombines TRBV27 with TRBJ2-1; 8 bases align to TRBD2. The V gene's germline CDR1 is MNHEY and CDR2 SMNVEV (reference sequence). The CDR3 is made up of 17 amino acids. Germline trimming cut 4 bases from V and 4 bases from J; bases unmatched to any gene: 12. CDR3 DNA sequence: TGTGCCAGCAGTTCCCCCCTTAAGCGGGGGATATACAATGAGCAGTTCTTC. Translated, it gives CASSSPLKRGIYNEQFF.

This rearrangement joins TRBV11-2 to TRBJ1-4; TRBD1 matches 9 bases. This CDR3 has 14 residues. The germline gives CDR1 SGHAT, CDR2 FQNNGV. V shed 3 bases, J shed 5 bases, and the junction held 1 base outside the gene matches. In nucleotides, the CDR3 is TGTGCCAGCAGCTTGGACAGGGGAAATGAAAAACTGTTTTTT. Its protein product is CASSLDRGNEKLFF. Drawing the rest from reference TRBV11-2 and TRBJ1-4, the complete variable domain is EAGVAQSPRYKIIEKRQSVAFWCNPISGHATLYWYQQILGQGPKLLIQFQNNGVVDDSQLPKDRFSAERLKGVDSTLKIQPAKLEDSAVYLCASSLDRGNEKLFFGSGTQLSVL.

The genes are TRBV28 and TRBJ1-5, with 7 bases matching TRBD1. Germline lookup yields CDR1 MDHEN and CDR2 SYDVKM. Germline trimming cut 6 bases from V and 0 bases from J; bases unmatched to any gene: 5. The CDR3 runs to 15 residues. The CDR3 sequence is CASRSQGTSNQPQHF. CDR3 sequence (DNA): TGTGCCAGCAGATCACAGGGGACTAGCAATCAGCCCCAGCATTTT.

This clone was seen a handful of times. The rearrangement uses TRBV2 and TRBJ2-1, with 7 bases matching TRBD2. Germline assignment: CDR1 SNHLY and CDR2 FYNNEI. This CDR3 region has 12 residues. Here the CDR3 DNA reads TGTGTCCTACCAGGGAGGGAAAATGAGCAGTTCTTC. This sequence encodes CVLPGRENEQFF.

The rearrangement joins TRBV27 to TRBJ1-5, with 8 bases matching TRBD1. V gave up 5 bases and J gave up 4 bases; unmatched junction bases: 4. This CDR3 contains 14 residues. CDR1 and CDR2 (germline): MNHEY, SMNVEV (reference sequence). The chain's CDR3 is CASSSRGLNQPQHF. The CDR3 DNA is TGTGCCAGCAGTAGCAGGGGGCTTAATCAGCCCCAGCATTTT.